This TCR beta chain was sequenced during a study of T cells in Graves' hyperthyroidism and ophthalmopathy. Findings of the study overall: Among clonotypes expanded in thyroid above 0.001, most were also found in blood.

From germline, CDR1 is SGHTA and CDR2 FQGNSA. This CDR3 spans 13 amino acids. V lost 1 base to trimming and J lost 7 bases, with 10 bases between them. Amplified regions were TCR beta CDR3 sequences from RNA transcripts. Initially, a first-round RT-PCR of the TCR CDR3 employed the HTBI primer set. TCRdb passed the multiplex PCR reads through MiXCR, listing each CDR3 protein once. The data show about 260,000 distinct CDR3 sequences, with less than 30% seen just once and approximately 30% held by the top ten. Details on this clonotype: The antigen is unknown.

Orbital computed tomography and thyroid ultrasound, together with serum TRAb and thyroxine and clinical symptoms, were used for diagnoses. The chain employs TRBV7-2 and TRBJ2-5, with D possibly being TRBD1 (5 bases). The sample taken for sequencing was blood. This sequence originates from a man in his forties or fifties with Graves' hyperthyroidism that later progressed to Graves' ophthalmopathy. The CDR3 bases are TGTGCCAGCAGCTTAGACTCTCAGGGGACCCAGTACTTC. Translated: CASSLDSQGTQYF.